What follows describes a single TCR beta chain. Its matching antigen is unknown. Sequencing was preceded by expansion of antigen-specific CD4+ T cells with viral peptide pools in the ViraFEST assay. Scientists isolated CD4+ T cells after a roughly 9-day culture period ended. Each participant was administered two doses of either the BNT162b2 or the mRNA-1273 vaccine. None of these healthy vaccinees had been infected with SARS-CoV-2 before vaccination. This CDR3 region has 18 residues. CDR1 KGHDR and CDR2 SFDVKD come from the germline V gene. Trimming removed 3 bases from V and 3 bases from J; junction bases left unmatched: 12. Produced via immunoSEQ multiplex PCR; TCRdb's table is partial and in-frame only. The profile shows roughly 55,000 clones, about 78% of them singletons. The data stem from a study of vaccination effects on CD4 cells after COVID-19.

The origin of this receptor is a human donor who received a COVID-19 vaccine. The chain combines TRBV24-1 with TRBJ2-2; 7 bases line up with TRBD1. The starting material was CD4+ T cells from PBMCs cultured with HCoV-OC43 spike peptides, obtained after COVID-19 vaccination. The sample's subset: HCoV-OC43 spike overlapping peptide pool stimulation. DNA for the CDR3: TGTGCCACCAGTGATCTACCCGGCAGGGACAGAGACACCGGGGAGCTGTTTTTT. Its protein product is CATSDLPGRDRDTGELFF.